This section outlines one T cell receptor (beta chain) sequence together with its context. What it binds is unknown. The entry originates in a study of T cell responses to AZD1222 COVID-19 vaccine. Study results and caveats: White British donors predominated, females outnumbered males, and clonal diversity was possibly underestimated.

The CDR3 contains 18 residues. Trimming removed 3 bases from V and 0 bases from J; junction bases left unmatched: 4. The germline V gene has CDR1 SGDLS and CDR2 YYNGEE. The study pooled second doses at about 4 or about 12 weeks. TCRdb keeps only in-frame clones here, not all; method: immunoSEQ multiplex PCR. The sample lists 90,000 to 150,000 clones, 75% to 90% occurring once. The sample here was peripheral blood, taken 28 days after the second AZD1222 dose. This sequence was found in an adult who received the AZD1222 COVID-19 vaccine. The rearrangement uses TRBV9 and TRBJ2-1, with TRBD2 matching over 15 bases. The CDR3 sequence: CASSGGLAGGASYNEQFF. In DNA, the CDR3 is TGTGCCAGCAGCGGGGGACTAGCGGGAGGAGCCTCCTACAATGAGCAGTTCTTC.